These 2 T cell receptor beta chains came from one sample sequenced in a study of shared clonotypes between healthy human individuals. The table came from immunoSEQ multiplex PCR; TCRdb's copy has only in-frame clones and leaves some out. The sample has about 2,100,000 clones, about 92% seen once. Naive CD8 cells lacked CD45RO, underwent positive selection for CCR7 and left out terminally differentiated effector memory CD45RA+ cells. The source material was naive CD8+ T cells from PBMCs. These receptor sequences come from a man aged 18 to 30 in good health. Some clones in this sample may be carry-over from other donors' samples.

The rearrangement uses TRBV4-2 and TRBJ2-2; D might be TRBD1 or TRBD2, each matching 5 bases. Germline CDR1 is LGHNA and CDR2 is YNFKEQ. V was shortened by 1 base and J by 9 bases, with 24 bases between the two germline ends. The CDR3 has 18 amino acids. CDR3: CASSQGTSGRAELRELFF. In DNA form, the CDR3 reads TGTGCCAGCAGCCAAGGTACCAGCGGCAGGGCCGAGCTACGGGAGCTGTTTTTT.

This chain connects TRBV28 to TRBJ2-7, with 7 bases that match TRBD1. The CDR3 consists of 15 residues. Germline loops: CDR1 MDHEN, CDR2 SYDVKM. V gave up 3 bases and J gave up 0 bases; unmatched junction bases: 5. The CDR3 here is CASSFRRDSSYEQYF. For the CDR3, the DNA is TGTGCCAGCAGTTTCAGAAGGGACAGCTCCTACGAGCAGTACTTC.